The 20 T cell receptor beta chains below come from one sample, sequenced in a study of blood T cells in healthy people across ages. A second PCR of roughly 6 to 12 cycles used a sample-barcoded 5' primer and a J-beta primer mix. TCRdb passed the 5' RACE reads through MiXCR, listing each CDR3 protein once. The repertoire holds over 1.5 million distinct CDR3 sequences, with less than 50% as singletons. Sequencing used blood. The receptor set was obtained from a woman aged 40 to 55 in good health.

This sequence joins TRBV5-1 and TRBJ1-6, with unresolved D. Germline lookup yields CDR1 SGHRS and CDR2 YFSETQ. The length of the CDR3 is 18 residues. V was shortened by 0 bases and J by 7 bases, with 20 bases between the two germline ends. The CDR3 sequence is CASSLAAVGPGWNSPLHF. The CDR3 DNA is TGCGCCAGCAGCTTGGCCGCGGTAGGACCAGGATGGAATTCACCCCTCCACTTT.

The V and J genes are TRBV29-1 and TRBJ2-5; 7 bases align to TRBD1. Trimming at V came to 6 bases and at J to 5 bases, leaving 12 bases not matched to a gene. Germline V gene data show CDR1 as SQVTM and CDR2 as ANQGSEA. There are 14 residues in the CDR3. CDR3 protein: CSVTRQGVRETQYF. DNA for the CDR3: TGCAGCGTCACCAGACAGGGAGTAAGGGAGACCCAGTACTTC.

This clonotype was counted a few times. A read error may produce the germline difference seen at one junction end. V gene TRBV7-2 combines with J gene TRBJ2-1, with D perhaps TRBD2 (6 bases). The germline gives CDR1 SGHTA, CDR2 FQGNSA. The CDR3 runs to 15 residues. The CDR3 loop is CASSLRGGATNEQFF. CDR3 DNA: TGTGCCAGTAGCTTAAGGGGCGGGGCGACCAATGAGCAGTTCTTC.

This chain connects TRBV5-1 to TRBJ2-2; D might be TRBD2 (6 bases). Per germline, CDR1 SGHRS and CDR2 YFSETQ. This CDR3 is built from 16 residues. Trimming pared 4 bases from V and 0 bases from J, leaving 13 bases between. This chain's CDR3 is CASSPGGAANTGELFF. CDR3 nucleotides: TGCGCCAGCAGCCCTGGAGGGGCCGCGAACACCGGGGAGCTGTTTTTT.

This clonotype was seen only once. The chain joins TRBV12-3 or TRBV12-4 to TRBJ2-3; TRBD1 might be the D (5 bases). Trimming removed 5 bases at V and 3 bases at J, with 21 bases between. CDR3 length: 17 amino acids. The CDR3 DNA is TGTGCCAGCAGTCCCAGGACACCCCTCTTTGATACAGATACGCAGTATTTT. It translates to CASSPRTPLFDTDTQYF.

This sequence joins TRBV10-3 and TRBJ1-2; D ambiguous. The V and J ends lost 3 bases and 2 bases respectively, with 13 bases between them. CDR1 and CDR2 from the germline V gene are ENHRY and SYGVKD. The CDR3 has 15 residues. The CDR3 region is CAISDSAGVNYGYTF. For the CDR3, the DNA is TGTGCCATCAGTGATTCGGCAGGCGTGAACTATGGCTACACCTTC.

CDR3 in DNA: TGTGCCAGCGGTGTTTGGGGGGGCCTGGACAATGAGCAGTTCTTC. This encodes CASGVWGGLDNEQFF. J is TRBJ2-1 and V is TRBV2, with D perhaps TRBD2 (7 bases). With 8 bases removed from V and 5 bases from J, the gap between germline ends came to 19 bases. The CDR3 has 15 amino acids. The V gene's germline CDR1 is SNHLY and CDR2 FYNNEI.

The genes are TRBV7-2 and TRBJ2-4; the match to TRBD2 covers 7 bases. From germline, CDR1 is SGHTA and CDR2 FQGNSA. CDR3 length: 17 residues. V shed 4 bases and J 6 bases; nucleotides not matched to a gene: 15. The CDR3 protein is CASSYGRTGGRGNIQYF. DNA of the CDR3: TGTGCCAGCAGCTACGGTCGGACGGGGGGACGTGGAAACATTCAGTACTTC.

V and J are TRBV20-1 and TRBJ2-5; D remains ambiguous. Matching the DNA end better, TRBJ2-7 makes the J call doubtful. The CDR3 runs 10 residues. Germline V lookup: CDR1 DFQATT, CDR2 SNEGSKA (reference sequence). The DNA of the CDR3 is TGCAGTGCCATGGACTACGAGCAGTACTTC. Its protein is CSAMDYEQYF.

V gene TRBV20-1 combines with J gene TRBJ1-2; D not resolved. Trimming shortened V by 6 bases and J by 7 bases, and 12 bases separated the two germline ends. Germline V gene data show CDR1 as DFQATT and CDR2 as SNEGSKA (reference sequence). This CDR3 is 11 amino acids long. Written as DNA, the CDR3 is TGCAGTGCGATGGATTATGGTGGCTACACCTTC. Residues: CSAMDYGGYTF.

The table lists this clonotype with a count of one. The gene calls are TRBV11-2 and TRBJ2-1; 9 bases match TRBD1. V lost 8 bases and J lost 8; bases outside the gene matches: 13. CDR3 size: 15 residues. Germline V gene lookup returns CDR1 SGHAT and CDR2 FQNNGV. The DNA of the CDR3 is TGTGCCAGCCGTAAGGGGACAGGGACCTTCGATGAGCAGTTCTTC. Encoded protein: CASRKGTGTFDEQFF.

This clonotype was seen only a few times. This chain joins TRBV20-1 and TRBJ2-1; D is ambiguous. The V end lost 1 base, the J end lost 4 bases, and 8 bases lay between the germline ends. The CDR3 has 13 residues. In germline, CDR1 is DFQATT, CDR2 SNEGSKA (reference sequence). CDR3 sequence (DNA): TGCAGTGCTAGAGCCGGGCCTTACAATGAGCAGTTCTTC. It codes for CSARAGPYNEQFF.

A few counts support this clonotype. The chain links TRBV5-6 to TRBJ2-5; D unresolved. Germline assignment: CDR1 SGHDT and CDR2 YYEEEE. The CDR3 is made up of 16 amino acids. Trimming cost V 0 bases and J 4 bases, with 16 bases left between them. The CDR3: CASSLGVASRTETQYF. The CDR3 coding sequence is TGTGCCAGCAGCTTGGGGGTGGCTAGTCGTACAGAGACCCAGTACTTC.

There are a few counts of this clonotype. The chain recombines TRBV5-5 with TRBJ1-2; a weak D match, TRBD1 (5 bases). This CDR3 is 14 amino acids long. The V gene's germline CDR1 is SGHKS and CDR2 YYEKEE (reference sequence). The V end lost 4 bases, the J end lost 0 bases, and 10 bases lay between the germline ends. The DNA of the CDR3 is TGTGCCAGCAGCCGGGGACGGTCTAACTATGGCTACACCTTC. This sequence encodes CASSRGRSNYGYTF.

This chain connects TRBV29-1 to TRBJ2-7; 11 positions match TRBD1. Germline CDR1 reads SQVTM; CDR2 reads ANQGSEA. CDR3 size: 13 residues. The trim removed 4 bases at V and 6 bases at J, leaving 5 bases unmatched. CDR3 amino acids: CSVADRGLTEQYF. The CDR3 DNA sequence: TGCAGCGTTGCGGACAGGGGGCTAACCGAGCAGTACTTC.

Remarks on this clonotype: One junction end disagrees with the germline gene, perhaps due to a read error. The CDR3 is CACSNQRGGPRDTQYF. DNA for the CDR3: TGTGCCTGCAGCAACCAGCGGGGGGGTCCTCGGGATACGCAGTATTTT. The chain carries TRBV7-2 and TRBJ2-3; 10 bases align to TRBD2. This CDR3 spans 16 amino acids. CDR1 is SGHTA and CDR2 is FQGNSA in the germline V gene. Together with reference TRBV7-2 and TRBJ2-3, the CDR3 gives the full variable domain: GAGVSQSPSNKVTEKGKDVELRCDPISGHTALYWYRQSLGQGLEFLIYFQGNSAPDKSGLPSDRFSAERTGGSVSTLTIQRTQQEDSAVYLCACSNQRGGPRDTQYFGPGTRLTVL.

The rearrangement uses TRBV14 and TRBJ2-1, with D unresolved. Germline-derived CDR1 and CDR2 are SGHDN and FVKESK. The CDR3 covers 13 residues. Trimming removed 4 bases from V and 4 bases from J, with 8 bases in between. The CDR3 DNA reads TGTGCCAGCAGCCGCGAACTTTACAATGAGCAGTTCTTC. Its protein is CASSRELYNEQFF.

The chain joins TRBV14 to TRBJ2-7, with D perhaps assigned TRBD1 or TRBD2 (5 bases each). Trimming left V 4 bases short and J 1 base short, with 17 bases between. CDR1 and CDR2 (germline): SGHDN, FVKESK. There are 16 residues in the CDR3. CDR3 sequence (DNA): TGTGCCAGCAGCCCCAGCCACCGGGACGCATCCTACGAGCAGTACTTC. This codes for CASSPSHRDASYEQYF.

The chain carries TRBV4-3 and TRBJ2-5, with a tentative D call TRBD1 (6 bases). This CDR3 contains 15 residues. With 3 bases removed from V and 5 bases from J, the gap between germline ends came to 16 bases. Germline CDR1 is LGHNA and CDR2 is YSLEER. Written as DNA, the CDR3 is TGCGCCAGCAGCCAGGGGGCCTCTTGGGGGGAGACCCAGTACTTC. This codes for CASSQGASWGETQYF.

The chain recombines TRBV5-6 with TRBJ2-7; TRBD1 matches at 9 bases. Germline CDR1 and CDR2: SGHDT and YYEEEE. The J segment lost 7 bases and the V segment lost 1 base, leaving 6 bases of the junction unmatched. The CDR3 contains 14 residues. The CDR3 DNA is TGTGCCAGCAGCTTGTGGGGACAGGGCAGTGAGCAGTACTTC. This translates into CASSLWGQGSEQYF.